This entry features one T cell receptor (beta chain) sequence. Its cognate antigen is unknown. This specimen belongs to a study of T cell responses to AZD1222 COVID-19 vaccine. Study-wide results and limits: The number of AZD1222 recipients seropositive at baseline was only 6 or 7. Mostly white British, mostly female donors; authors suggested clonal diversity may be underestimated.

The method was immunoSEQ multiplex PCR; TCRdb's version includes in-frame clones alone and lacks a portion of them. The sample comprises approximately 140,000 clones, 94% of which are singletons, and roughly 1.2% rests with the top ten. Germline CDR1 and CDR2: SGHRS and YFSETQ. Trimming took 4 bases from V and 4 from J; bases not matched to a gene: 8. This CDR3 comprises 17 residues. This material consisted of peripheral blood, taken on day 0 of AZD1222 vaccination. The chain recombines TRBV5-1 with TRBJ1-4, with 12 bases matching TRBD1. This sequence was found in an adult in good health. The CDR3 loop is CASSDGTGGAGNEKLFF. The DNA of the CDR3 is TGCGCCAGCAGCGACGGGACAGGGGGCGCTGGTAATGAAAAACTGTTTTTT.